This TCR beta chain was observed in a study of T-cell memory formation after mild COVID-19. Deletions cut 2 bases from V and 2 bases from J, with 9 bases between. The CDR3 covers 14 residues. From germline, CDR1 is SQVTM and CDR2 ANQGSEA. TCRdb ran MiXCR on the 5' RACE reads and lists one entry per CDR3 protein. This sample yields some 57,000 distinct CDR3 sequences, of which 12% are seen a single time; approximately 26% belongs to the top ten. The receptor was derived from a young man who had mild COVID-19 (a few samples of this study predate the infection). Cell type and time point are not known. Sequences were obtained from PBMCs or a T cell subset sorted from them (not recorded which). J is TRBJ2-2 and V is TRBV29-1; no firm D call. The CDR3 reads CSVERQLNTGELFF. The CDR3 region has the DNA TGCAGCGTTGAAAGACAACTTAACACCGGGGAGCTGTTTTTT.